This T cell receptor beta chain comes out of a study of PD-L1 blockade in urothelial cancer (dated 2017 in TCRdb). In terms of the full investigation: All patients started therapy at some point between 2014 and 2016 and received atezolizumab 1,200 mg intravenously every 3 weeks. Roughly 9 patients reached durable clinical benefit, while 20 or so patients did not. Under 30 patients had pretreatment blood TCR-seq, around 24 had at least one posttreatment blood collection, and around 24 had tumor TCR-seq. In the same patients who had TCR sequencing, pretreatment tumors also underwent whole exome sequencing and RNA sequencing. Durable clinical benefit was defined as a progression-free survival longer than 6 months, and TCR features were additionally tested against progression-free survival and overall survival. Blood samples were analyzed at 3 weeks after treatment start (second dose) and at 6 weeks after treatment start. Blood samples gave median yields of 141,255 T cells and over 80,000 unique TCRs, along with a median clonality of around 0.08. The study, an exploratory multi-omic analysis, examined somatic, immune and clinical correlates of response to PD-L1 blockade with atezolizumab in urothelial cancer. Pretreatment tumor samples, along with matched peripheral blood collected serially before and after atezolizumab treatment, underwent TCR sequencing. Twenty-five of 29 patients were males with bladder-origin urothelial cancer, and 18 of 29 reported a prior smoking history. Patients had an ECOG performance status of 0 or 1 and had received between 0 and 3 prior chemotherapy regimens.

The cysteine opens and the phenylalanine closes a CDR3 of 16 amino acids. Only the CDR3 portion is preserved as DNA: 48 bases, with reading frame beginning at the first base. Germline trimming amounts to 2 bases on V and 7 bases on J, with 10 as the count of junction bases outside the gene matches. Via the germline V gene, CDR1 is MNHEY and CDR2 SVGAGI. This clone was seen more than once but under ten times. There is no known antigen for this receptor. Base qualities are not at hand, and no much larger clone is one base apart. Taken with the paper, the label for time point translates to: pretreatment peripheral blood. The cohort included 29 patients with locally advanced or metastatic urothelial carcinoma who were treated at Memorial Sloan Kettering on a trial protocol. Peripheral blood mononuclear cells were collected pretreatment and during treatment, with between 1 and 8 total time points per patient. The Qiagen DNeasy Blood extraction kit was used to purify genomic DNA from total PBMCs and tumor samples. PBMCs were collected pretreatment and during treatment and were isolated and stored as previously described.

Study-wide conclusions, independent of this receptor: Because the sample size was small (n of about 30) and many exploratory analyses were performed, the results are intended to be hypothesis-generating. Greater expansion of tumor-associated TCR clones in peripheral blood 3 weeks after the start of treatment was observed in patients with durable benefit (n of about 22, p = 0.022). A pretreatment peripheral blood TCR clonality below the median was linked to improved progression-free and overall survival.

Synthetic TCR analog templates were spiked into each PCR so that absolute template abundance could be estimated from read counts. Using the immunoSEQ assay, TCRbeta CDR3 regions were amplified from genomic DNA with bias-controlled V and J gene primers. Sequencing of rearranged TCRbeta segments was done at approximately 20X coverage. As for the authors' bioinformatics: Sequencing errors were corrected by clustering, and CDR3s were annotated against IMGT so that V, D and J genes could be assigned. Out-of-frame and stop-codon sequences were excluded, and only productive TCRbeta rearrangements were used in downstream analyses. Clonality was calculated as one minus the Shannon entropy normalized by the log of the number of unique productive sequences. Fisher's exact test with Benjamini-Hochberg correction, at a threshold of adjusted p below 0.01, was used to find clones that differed between time points or between blood and tumor. TCRdb's version of the immuneACCESS table is confined to in-frame rearrangements and falls short of the full clone set. An unresolved V gene accounts for under half of the shortfall where checked; the remainder is of unknown origin. The V and J calls and the clone size are those of that table, but D and trimming were determined from the DNA. For this sample there are 45,000 to 55,000 clones; more than 65% appear just once. The ten largest clones take up about 10% of the sample.

The clonotype comes from a man between 70 and 80 years old with urothelial cancer. This material consisted of PBMCs, taken around atezolizumab (anti-PD-L1) treatment. Rearrangement joined TRBV6-5 to TRBJ1-4, with 7 bases matching TRBD1. This receptor carries the CDR3 CASSYRVQGKSEKLFF. The DNA sequence is TGTGCCAGCAGTTACAGAGTACAGGGGAAGAGTGAAAAACTGTTTTTT.